The present TCR beta chain was sequenced within a study of CD8 T cells in ankylosing spondylitis. The study's findings and limits: Seemingly distinctive of ankylosing spondylitis blood was a TCR beta motif formed by eight highly homologous variants.

One entry per CDR3 protein, called by TCRdb with MiXCR from the 5' RACE reads. In the table there are about 390,000 distinct CDR3 sequences, about a fifth of which are singletons. Regarding this clonotype: Its matching antigen is unknown.

The source of this sequence is a male donor with ankylosing spondylitis. The sequenced sample consisted of blood, either unsorted or a sorted T cell fraction (not recorded which).

Here the CDR3 reads CASTGLYEQYF. The CDR3 coding sequence is TGTGCCAGCACCGGACTCTACGAGCAGTACTTC. J is TRBJ2-7 and V is TRBV6-2 or TRBV6-3, with D perhaps TRBD2 (5 bases). This CDR3 spans 11 amino acids. In germline, CDR1 is MNHEY, CDR2 SVGEGT. V shed 7 bases and J shed 3 bases, with 7 bases lying between them.